Each of the 10 T cell receptor beta chains below was sequenced from the same sample in a study of radiotherapy plus CTLA-4 blockade in lung cancer. Clones were sequenced by immunoSEQ multiplex PCR, and TCRdb holds only the in-frame ones, with some missing. The sample holds tens of thousands of clones, 70% to 80% seen once. The material sequenced was peripheral blood, taken from a patient treated with radiotherapy plus ipilimumab. These receptors were collected from a human donor with non-small cell lung cancer who had a complete response to radiotherapy plus ipilimumab.

CDR3 protein: CASSSGTGGEGYTF. CDR3 nucleotide sequence: TGTGCCAGCAGCTCCGGGACAGGGGGGGAGGGCTACACCTTC. This rearrangement joins TRBV7-6 to TRBJ1-2, with 11 positions matching TRBD1. In germline, CDR1 is SGHVS, CDR2 FNYEAQ. The CDR3 runs 14 residues. The J segment lost 8 bases and the V segment lost 4 bases, leaving 6 bases of the junction unmatched.

This rearrangement joins TRBV30 to TRBJ2-1; 14 bases map to TRBD2. Germline CDR1 and CDR2: GTSNPN and SVGIG (reference sequence). Losses at the gene ends were 3 bases for V and 8 bases for J; bases not matched to a gene: 12. The length of the CDR3 is 17 residues. The CDR3 is CAWRLGTSGSLRDEQFF. As DNA, the CDR3 is TGTGCCTGGAGACTCGGGACTAGCGGGAGTTTAAGGGATGAGCAGTTCTTC.

The genes are TRBV7-2 and TRBJ2-3, with TRBD2 matching 7 bases. This CDR3 comprises 15 residues. Unmatched junction bases numbered 7, after V lost 5 bases and J lost 2 bases. From germline, CDR1 is SGHTA and CDR2 FQGNSA. Here the CDR3 DNA reads TGTGCCAGCAGCAAATGGACTAGTCCCACAGATACGCAGTATTTT. Amino acids: CASSKWTSPTDTQYF.

This clone was detected a few times. The chain employs TRBV7-2 and TRBJ1-2; D is unclear. With 1 base removed from V and 0 bases from J, the gap between germline ends came to 9 bases. The CDR3 is 15 amino acids. Germline loops: CDR1 SGHTA, CDR2 FQGNSA. The chain's CDR3 is CASSLDPSANYGYTF. The DNA of the CDR3 is TGTGCCAGCAGCTTAGACCCCAGCGCTAACTATGGCTACACCTTC.

Comment on this clone: At one end, the junction sequence differs from germline, possibly due to a read error. This sample includes further DNA sequences coding for the same CDR3. The chain carries TRBV5-4 and TRBJ2-7, with a weak D call TRBD1 (6 bases). Per the germline V gene, CDR1 is SGHNT and CDR2 is YYREEE (reference sequence). CDR3 length equals 15 residues. This chain's CDR3 is CASSPQQGLVDEQYF. DNA for the CDR3: TGTGCCAGCAGCCCTCAACAGGGTCTAGTCGACGAGCAATACTTC.

V usage is TRBV9 and J usage is TRBJ1-1; D may be TRBD1 (5 bases). Germline loops: CDR1 SGDLS, CDR2 YYNGEE. The V end lost 4 bases, the J end lost 5 bases, and 15 bases lay between the germline ends. The CDR3 extends over 14 amino acids. The CDR3 DNA reads as TGTGCCAGCAGCCTGGACAATATACGGACTGAAGCTTTCTTT. Amino acid sequence: CASSLDNIRTEAFF.

The chain joins TRBV10-2 to TRBJ2-7, with D uncertain. From germline, CDR1 is WSHSY and CDR2 SAAADI. This CDR3 contains 13 residues. Deletions cut 0 bases from V and 2 bases from J, with 5 bases between. The CDR3 loop reads CASSESAPYEQYF. The CDR3 DNA sequence: TGCGCCAGCAGTGAGTCGGCACCCTACGAGCAGTACTTC.

V is TRBV5-8 and J is TRBJ2-7; D gene ambiguous. The CDR3 is 13 amino acids. CDR1 and CDR2 (germline): SGHTS, YDEGEE. V dropped 2 bases and J dropped 6 bases, with 12 bases sitting between them. The CDR3 sequence: CASSFDIAGEQYF. The CDR3 coding sequence is TGTGCCAGCAGCTTCGACATTGCCGGCGAGCAGTACTTC.

This clone was recorded a few times. The chain employs TRBV23-1 and TRBJ2-3; no firm D call. TRBV23-1 falls under the ORF class, with uncertain function. The CDR3 has 17 amino acids. The V end was cut by 0 bases, the J end by 0 bases, with 13 bases between. CDR3: CASSQSLLPTSTDTQYF. CDR3 DNA sequence: TGCGCCAGCAGTCAATCCCTTCTTCCTACTAGCACAGATACGCAGTATTTT.

This clone came up once. The chain is built from TRBV4-1 and TRBJ1-2; 8 nucleotides match TRBD1. Germline lookup yields CDR1 MGHRA and CDR2 YSYEKL. J gave up 2 bases and V 1 base, and 6 bases lay outside the gene matches. The CDR3 contains 16 residues. The CDR3 is CASSQVQDRVNYGYTF. CDR3 in DNA: TGCGCCAGCAGCCAAGTCCAGGACAGGGTAAACTATGGCTACACCTTC.